Below, 12 T cell receptor beta chains from the same sample are listed, as sequenced in a study of blood T cell repertoires in COVID-19. TCRdb's table, derived via immunoSEQ multiplex PCR, lists solely in-frame clones and lacks some. The sample holds roughly 70,000 clones; 73% are singletons and the top ten take around 21%. Specimen: peripheral blood. The source is a man in his fifties or sixties with acute or convalescent COVID-19.

V and J are TRBV4-2 and TRBJ1-1; 10 bases agree with TRBD1. Per germline, CDR1 LGHNA and CDR2 YNFKEQ. The CDR3 consists of 15 residues. Unmatched junction bases numbered 6, after V lost 4 bases and J lost 4 bases. CDR3 coding DNA: TGTGCCAGCAGCCGACAGACAGGGGGCCCCACTGAAGCTTTCTTT. Translated: CASSRQTGGPTEAFF.

V gene TRBV6-1 combines with J gene TRBJ2-7, with a possible D match to TRBD2 (5 bases). This CDR3 region has 13 residues. CDR1 and CDR2 (germline): MNHNS, SASEGT. Trimming cost V 3 bases and J 0 bases, with 6 bases left between them. CDR3: CASSDTSSYEQYF. For the CDR3, the DNA is TGTGCCAGCAGTGACACTAGCTCCTACGAGCAGTACTTC.

V gene TRBV28 combines with J gene TRBJ2-3; tentative D call: TRBD2 (5 bases). The germline V gene has CDR1 MDHEN and CDR2 SYDVKM. The CDR3 spans 15 residues. V lost 5 bases and J lost 0, with 12 bases in between. The CDR3 loop is CASSRPRTSTDTQYF. CDR3 sequence (DNA): TGTGCCAGCAGTCGCCCTAGGACTAGCACAGATACGCAGTATTTT.

V is TRBV19 and J is TRBJ2-7; D call uncertain. The CDR3 consists of 16 residues. V was shortened by 4 bases and J by 0 bases, with 16 bases between the two germline ends. Germline V gene data show CDR1 as LNHDA and CDR2 as SQIVND (reference sequence). This chain's CDR3 is CASSTRHPPLSYEQYV. For the CDR3, the DNA is TGTGCCAGTAGTACACGACATCCGCCCCTCTCCTACGAGCAGTACGTC.

This clone was seen more than once but under ten times. The genes are TRBV7-9 and TRBJ1-1; 9 nucleotides match TRBD1. This CDR3 comprises 14 residues. CDR1 is SEHNR, CDR2 FQNEAQ, per germline (reference sequence). The junction had 7 bases not matched to a gene; V was cut back by 5 bases and J by 6 bases. This chain's CDR3 is CASSTTGGVAEAFF. The CDR3 DNA is TGTGCCAGCAGCACGACAGGGGGAGTAGCTGAAGCTTTCTTT. The complete variable domain, with remaining parts taken from reference TRBV7-9 and TRBJ1-1, reads DTGVSQNPRHKITKRGQNVTFRCDPISEHNRLYWYRQTLGQGPEFLTYFQNEAQLEKSRLLSDRFSAERPKGSFSTLEIQRTEQGDSAMYLCASSTTGGVAEAFFGQGTRLTVV.

The rearrangement links TRBV5-1 to TRBJ2-7; D may be TRBD1 (6 bases). CDR1 and CDR2 (germline): SGHRS, YFSETQ. V was pared by 0 bases and J by 6 bases, with 13 bases between. CDR3 length: 14 amino acids. Here the CDR3 reads CASSLDRDVGEQYF. The CDR3 nucleotides read TGCGCCAGCAGCTTGGACAGGGACGTTGGCGAGCAGTACTTC.

This clone was detected many times. The chain is built from TRBV5-5 and TRBJ2-1, with 8 bases that match TRBD2. This CDR3 has 14 amino acids. Germline-derived CDR1 and CDR2 are SGHKS and YYEKEE (reference sequence). Losses at the gene ends were 2 bases for V and 4 bases for J; bases not matched to a gene: 2. CDR3 protein: CASSFAGGYNEQFF. For the CDR3, the DNA is TGTGCCAGCAGCTTTGCGGGAGGATACAATGAGCAGTTCTTC.

This chain links TRBV3-1 (or the pseudogene TRBV3-2) with TRBJ1-1, with a tentative D call TRBD1 (5 bases). Trimming cost V 6 bases and J 5 bases, with 16 bases left between them. CDR1 and CDR2 (germline): LGHDT, YNNKEL (reference sequence). The CDR3 has 14 amino acids. The chain's CDR3 is CASRTRGVGTEAFF. As DNA, the CDR3 is TGTGCCAGCAGGACCCGGGGGGTAGGTACTGAAGCTTTCTTT.

V is TRBV5-4 and J is TRBJ1-4; 7 nucleotides line up with TRBD1. The CDR3 loop spans 14 amino acids. With V trimmed by 2 bases and J by 3 bases, 1 base remained unmatched. Germline V gene data show CDR1 as SGHNT and CDR2 as YYREEE (reference sequence). CDR3 residues: CASSFGQANEKLFF. In DNA, the CDR3 is TGTGCCAGCAGCTTCGGACAGGCTAATGAAAAACTGTTTTTT.

The chain joins TRBV5-1 to TRBJ2-1; the match to TRBD2 covers 8 bases. There are 14 residues in the CDR3. Germline V gene lookup returns CDR1 SGHRS and CDR2 YFSETQ. V lost 0 bases, J lost 9 bases, and 5 bases stayed unmatched. Here the CDR3 DNA reads TGCGCCAGCAGCTTGGGTCGGACTAGCATTGAGCAGTTCTTC. This sequence encodes CASSLGRTSIEQFF.

This clone was counted once. This chain joins TRBV2 and TRBJ2-1; 8 bases fit TRBD2. The trim removed 8 bases at V and 6 bases at J, leaving 9 bases unmatched. The CDR3 consists of 14 residues. Per the germline V gene, CDR1 is SNHLY and CDR2 is FYNNEI. Written as DNA, the CDR3 is TGTGCCAGCGAAAGCGGGAGAGACTCCAATGAGCAGTTCTTC. Protein product: CASESGRDSNEQFF.

The rearrangement uses TRBV19 and TRBJ1-1; D uncertain. V was shortened by 3 bases and J by 11 bases, with 10 bases between the two germline ends. Germline CDR1 reads LNHDA; CDR2 reads SQIVND (reference sequence). This CDR3 comprises 11 residues. CDR3 coding DNA: TGTGCCAGTAGTATGGGCCTTGGCGCTTTCTTT. Translation gives CASSMGLGAFF.